The 13 T cell receptor beta chains given below trace back to one sample, sequenced in a study of shared clonotypes between healthy human individuals. Assay used: immunoSEQ multiplex PCR; TCRdb lists only in-frame clones, some missing. The profile shows about 1.1 million clones, about 80% of them singletons. The sequenced sample was memory CD4+ T cells from PBMCs. Documented subset: CD45RA-negative fraction. The receptor set was obtained from a man aged 18 to 30 in good health. Some clones in this sample may be carry-over from other donors' samples.

The V call is TRBV10-3, the J call TRBJ2-1; 10 nucleotides align to TRBD2. With 2 bases clipped from V and 2 bases from J, the junction kept 6 bases outside the gene matches. The germline V gene encodes CDR1 ENHRY and CDR2 SYGVKD. CDR3 length: 17 residues. The CDR3 region has the DNA TGTGCCATCAGTGAGGCATCTAGCGGGAGAGCCTACAATGAGCAGTTCTTC. It yields the protein CAISEASSGRAYNEQFF.

The gene calls are TRBV5-1 and TRBJ2-1; possibly TRBD1 or TRBD2 for D (8 bases each). Trimming shortened V by 0 bases and J by 8 bases, and 30 bases separated the two germline ends. CDR1 SGHRS and CDR2 YFSETQ come from the germline V gene. CDR3 length: 20 residues. CDR3 region: CASSLVRQGATSGLVDEQFF. CDR3 bases: TGCGCCAGCAGCTTGGTTCGGCAGGGGGCCACTAGCGGCCTGGTGGATGAGCAGTTCTTC.

V gene TRBV7-9 combines with J gene TRBJ1-2; maybe TRBD1 (6 bases). V was shortened by 2 bases and J by 6 bases, with 25 bases between the two germline ends. Germline-derived CDR1 and CDR2 are SEHNR and FQNEAQ (reference sequence). The CDR3 runs 18 residues. CDR3 sequence (DNA): TGTGCCAGCAGCTTATCGGTAGGGACACCTACCCTCAGCAATGGCTACACCTTC. It translates to CASSLSVGTPTLSNGYTF. Filled out from reference TRBV7-9 and TRBJ1-2, the complete variable domain reads DTGVSQNPRHKITKRGQNVTFRCDPISEHNRLYWYRQTLGQGPEFLTYFQNEAQLEKSRLLSDRFSAERPKGSFSTLEIQRTEQGDSAMYLCASSLSVGTPTLSNGYTFGSGTRLTVV.

The J gene is TRBJ2-7, the V gene TRBV15, with D perhaps given as TRBD1 or TRBD2 (5 bases each). Germline CDR1 reads LNHNV; CDR2 reads YYDKDF (reference sequence). V lost 8 bases, J lost 8 bases, and 22 bases lay in between. CDR3 length: 14 amino acids. The CDR3 sequence: CATGSAGDGKKQYF. CDR3 DNA sequence: TGTGCCACCGGGTCGGCCGGGGACGGCAAGAAGCAGTACTTC.

V gene TRBV6-5 combines with J gene TRBJ2-1; D may correspond to TRBD1 or TRBD2 (5 bases each). The V gene's germline CDR1 is MNHEY and CDR2 SVGAGI. The CDR3 runs to 14 residues. Trimming pared 6 bases from V and 7 bases from J, leaving 16 bases between. Here the CDR3 reads CASSLHRDVNEQFF. CDR3 nucleotide sequence: TGTGCCAGCAGCCTTCACCGGGACGTAAATGAGCAGTTCTTC.

This chain joins TRBV7-9 and TRBJ2-5, with 15 bases fitting TRBD2. CDR1 is SEHNR, CDR2 FQNEAQ, per germline (reference sequence). J gave up 4 bases and V 5 bases, and 5 bases lay outside the gene matches. The CDR3 is 16 residues long. CDR3 bases: TGTGCCAGCAGCCGGCCGGGACTAGCGGGAGGAGAGACCCAGTACTTC. This sequence encodes CASSRPGLAGGETQYF.

The chain combines TRBV6-5 with TRBJ2-2; D remains ambiguous. The V and J ends lost 6 bases and 5 bases respectively, with 7 bases between them. Germline assignment: CDR1 MNHEY and CDR2 SVGAGI. There are 12 residues in the CDR3. The CDR3 DNA reads TGTGCCAGCAGCGGAAGGACCGGGGAGCTGTTTTTT. Its translation: CASSGRTGELFF.

In its sample, this clone was seen a few times. The chain has TRBV10-1 and TRBJ2-2, with D perhaps TRBD1 (5 bases). In germline, CDR1 is WNHNN, CDR2 SYGVQD (reference sequence). The ends were cut back, 8 bases at V and 4 bases at J, with 11 bases in the middle. The CDR3 is 13 amino acids. CDR3 amino acids: CASGHTGTGELFF. The CDR3 coding sequence is TGCGCCAGCGGACACACAGGCACCGGGGAGCTGTTTTTT.

Comment on this clone: Different DNA sequences within this sample yield the same CDR3. The chain links TRBV5-1 to TRBJ1-1, with 8 bases that match TRBD1. CDR1 and CDR2 from the germline V gene are SGHRS and YFSETQ. The CDR3 runs to 15 residues. V dropped 0 bases and J dropped 2; count of bases not matched to a gene: 3. Written as DNA, the CDR3 is TGCGCCAGCAGCTTGGCAGGGACAGGAAACACTGAAGCTTTCTTT. It codes for CASSLAGTGNTEAFF.

The V call is TRBV5-6, the J call TRBJ1-1; 8 nucleotides align to TRBD1. The length of the CDR3 is 18 residues. V trimming: 2 bases; J trimming: 3 bases; junction bases outside the gene matches: 15. Germline CDR1 and CDR2: SGHDT and YYEEEE. The CDR3 DNA reads as TGTGCCAGCAGCTTACTTTCCCAGGGGGCGGACGGGGACACTGAAGCTTTCTTT. The encoded protein is CASSLLSQGADGDTEAFF. Full variable domain (remainder filled in from reference TRBV5-6 and TRBJ1-1): DAGVTQSPTHLIKTRGQQVTLRCSPKSGHDTVSWYQQALGQGPQFIFQYYEEEERQRGNFPDRFSGHQFPNYSSELNVNALLLGDSALYLCASSLLSQGADGDTEAFFGQGTRLTVV.

This chain joins TRBV9 and TRBJ2-1, with 9 bases fitting TRBD2. The V gene's germline CDR1 is SGDLS and CDR2 YYNGEE. This CDR3 region has 17 residues. With V trimmed by 1 base and J by 3 bases, 8 bases remained unmatched. The CDR3 reads CASSVNFASGDYNEQFF. CDR3 bases: TGTGCCAGCAGCGTAAACTTTGCTAGCGGGGACTACAATGAGCAGTTCTTC.

V and J are TRBV4-1 and TRBJ2-3; D possibly corresponds to TRBD1 (5 bases). The germline CDR1 and CDR2 sequences are MGHRA and YSYEKL. This CDR3 is built from 15 residues. Between the trimmed V and J ends, which lost 0 bases and 3 bases, there was a span of 10 bases. Written as DNA, the CDR3 is TGCGCCAGCAGCCAAGAATTGGCAGGGACAGATACGCAGTATTTT. It specifies CASSQELAGTDTQYF.

The chain carries TRBV7-8 and TRBJ1-3; D may be TRBD1 (5 bases). V was shortened by 4 bases and J by 4 bases, with 11 bases between the two germline ends. Germline V CDR1 and CDR2: SGHVS, FQNEAQ. The CDR3 consists of 14 residues. CDR3 in amino acids: CASSSGTAGNTIYF. The CDR3 coding sequence is TGTGCCAGCAGCTCCGGGACCGCCGGAAACACCATATATTTT.